The 30 T cell receptor beta chains in this list originate from one sample, sequenced in a study of T cell responses to AZD1222 COVID-19 vaccine. The method was immunoSEQ multiplex PCR; TCRdb's version includes in-frame clones alone and lacks a portion of them. The sample holds about 120,000 clones, approximately 90% seen once. Specimen: peripheral blood, collected on day 0 of AZD1222 vaccination. The origin of the receptors is an adult in good health.

V is TRBV24-1 and J is TRBJ1-5, with D possibly TRBD1 on 5 matching bases. Germline V gene data show CDR1 as KGHDR and CDR2 as SFDVKD. Trimming took 10 bases from V and 1 from J, leaving 10 bases between them. CDR3 length: 13 residues. CDR3 sequence (DNA): TGTGCCACGTCCCCAGGGAGCAATCAGCCCCAGCATTTT. This gives the protein CATSPGSNQPQHF.

The CDR3 loop reads CASSASSLFYGNTIYF. CDR3 bases: TGTGCCAGCAGCGCATCAAGCCTTTTCTATGGAAACACCATATATTTT. V and J are TRBV9 and TRBJ1-3; D is unclear. CDR1 and CDR2 from the germline V gene are SGDLS and YYNGEE. Trimming shortened V by 3 bases and J by 3 bases, and 16 bases separated the two germline ends. This CDR3 has 16 amino acids.

The CDR3 DNA reads TGTGCCAGCAGCCCGAAAGGACTGCTCTCTGGAAACACCATATATTTT. Translating it yields CASSPKGLLSGNTIYF. This chain links TRBV11-3 with TRBJ1-3; D not certain. Germline V CDR1 and CDR2: SGHNT, YENEEA. V gave up 5 bases and J gave up 0 bases, with 14 bases separating them. The CDR3 consists of 16 residues.

The chain recombines TRBV27 with TRBJ2-5; 10 nucleotides agree with TRBD2. Germline V gene sequence: CDR1 MNHEY, CDR2 SMNVEV (reference sequence). The CDR3 covers 16 residues. The J segment lost 4 bases and the V segment lost 6 bases, leaving 11 bases of the junction unmatched. CDR3 DNA: TGTGCCAGCAGAATAGGGGCGAGCGGGGGGGCAGAGACCCAGTACTTC. It encodes CASRIGASGGAETQYF.

The genes are TRBV5-1 and TRBJ1-4; TRBD1 is a possible D gene (5 bases). The CDR3 consists of 14 residues. Trimming left V 4 bases short and J 15 bases short, with 22 bases between. Per the germline V gene, CDR1 is SGHRS and CDR2 is YFSETQ. CDR3 residues: CASSPGTINEKVFF. The CDR3 region has the DNA TGCGCCAGCAGCCCCGGGACCATTAATGAAAAGGTGTTTTTT.

This chain uses TRBV9 with TRBJ2-7; 10 bases agree with TRBD1. This CDR3 has 15 amino acids. After removal of 3 bases from V and 5 bases from J, the junction contained 8 bases not matched to a gene. From germline, CDR1 is SGDLS and CDR2 YYNGEE. CDR3 coding DNA: TGTGCCAGCAGCGGCCGGGACAGGGGTTCCCACGAGCAGTACTTC. Its translation: CASSGRDRGSHEQYF.

This chain joins TRBV5-1 and TRBJ2-4; D may be TRBD1 or TRBD2 (6 bases each). The germline gives CDR1 SGHRS, CDR2 YFSETQ. The length of the CDR3 is 14 residues. Trimming cost V 0 bases and J 8 bases, with 12 bases left between them. CDR3 sequence reads: CASSLAGARDIQYF. The CDR3 DNA sequence: TGCGCCAGCAGCTTGGCGGGGGCGAGAGACATTCAGTACTTC.

This clone was picked up one time. J is TRBJ2-1 and V is TRBV28; 11 positions agree with TRBD1. After removal of 4 bases from V and 4 bases from J, the junction contained 6 bases not matched to a gene. The CDR3 contains 16 residues. Germline CDR1 is MDHEN and CDR2 is SYDVKM. The CDR3 sequence: CASSSSGTGGYNEQFF. CDR3 nucleotides: TGTGCCAGCAGTTCATCGGGGACAGGGGGATACAATGAGCAGTTCTTC.

The chain combines TRBV5-1 with TRBJ1-1, with TRBD1 matching over 9 bases. Germline values: CDR1 SGHRS, CDR2 YFSETQ. V shed 2 bases, J shed 5 bases, and the junction held 7 bases outside the gene matches. CDR3 size: 15 residues. The CDR3 DNA follows: TGCGCCAGCAGCTTACAGACGACAGGGGGGACTGAAGCTTTCTTT. Protein product: CASSLQTTGGTEAFF.

The count of this clone is one. The chain couples TRBV5-5 to TRBJ2-7, with D perhaps TRBD1 (6 bases). The length of the CDR3 is 13 residues. CDR1 and CDR2 from the germline V gene are SGHKS and YYEKEE (reference sequence). V was cut by 4 bases and J by 2 bases, with 10 bases left in between. The CDR3 here is CASSGTHAYEQYF. The CDR3 DNA reads as TGTGCCAGCAGCGGGACACACGCCTACGAGCAGTACTTC.

This clone occurred a few times. This rearrangement joins TRBV29-1 to TRBJ1-2, with D tentatively TRBD1 (5 bases). This CDR3 is 11 amino acids long. Germline V gene lookup returns CDR1 SQVTM and CDR2 ANQGSEA. Deletions cut 6 bases from V and 7 bases from J, with 12 bases between. CDR3 in amino acids: CSVSGDGGYTF. DNA for the CDR3: TGCAGCGTCTCGGGGGACGGTGGCTACACCTTC.

This chain links TRBV5-1 with TRBJ2-7, with D perhaps given as TRBD1 or TRBD2 (6 bases each). The CDR3 is made up of 14 amino acids. V shed 3 bases and J shed 3 bases, with 13 bases lying between them. Looked up from germline, CDR1 is SGHRS and CDR2 is YFSETQ. The DNA for the CDR3 is TGCGCCAGCAGCTCATCTGGAGGGGGCTACGAGCAGTACTTC. It encodes CASSSSGGGYEQYF.

This chain joins TRBV4-2 and TRBJ2-7, with TRBD1 matching 7 bases. Germline CDR1 and CDR2: LGHNA and YNFKEQ. The CDR3 spans 15 residues. Trimming took 4 bases from V and 2 from J; bases not matched to a gene: 8. CDR3 amino acids: CASSPHSGGPYEQYF. For the CDR3, the DNA is TGTGCCAGCAGCCCCCATTCAGGGGGACCCTACGAGCAGTACTTC.

This clone showed up just once. This chain connects TRBV7-9 to TRBJ2-7, with TRBD1 identical over 7 bases. CDR3 size: 11 residues. J lost 3 bases, V lost 10 bases, and 3 bases had no gene match. CDR1 is SEHNR, CDR2 FQNEAQ, per germline (reference sequence). The CDR3 loop reads CATGDSYEQYF. In DNA, the CDR3 is TGTGCCACAGGGGACAGCTACGAGCAGTACTTC. Supplemented by reference TRBV7-9 and TRBJ2-7, the full variable domain reads DTGVSQNPRHKITKRGQNVTFRCDPISEHNRLYWYRQTLGQGPEFLTYFQNEAQLEKSRLLSDRFSAERPKGSFSTLEIQRTEQGDSAMYLCATGDSYEQYFGPGTRLTVT.

The J gene is TRBJ2-7, the V gene TRBV19, with TRBD2 as a possible D gene (7 bases). Looked up from germline, CDR1 is LNHDA and CDR2 is SQIVND (reference sequence). Trimming took 5 bases from V and 6 from J, leaving 20 bases between them. The CDR3 is 15 amino acids. The CDR3 DNA reads as TGTGCCAGTAGTTTGGGGGGGCTAGGAATCGGCGAGCAGTACTTC. Protein product: CASSLGGLGIGEQYF. The whole variable domain, remainder taken from reference TRBV19 and TRBJ2-7, is DGGITQSPKYLFRKEGQNVTLSCEQNLNHDAMYWYRQDPGQGLRLIYYSQIVNDFQKGDIAEGYSVSREKKESFPLTVTSAQKNPTAFYLCASSLGGLGIGEQYFGPGTRLTVT.

This clone has only a few counts. V usage is TRBV10-3 and J usage is TRBJ2-1; TRBD1 matches 8 bases. The germline CDR1 and CDR2 sequences are ENHRY and SYGVKD. Trimming cost V 6 bases and J 4 bases; bases outside gene matches: 11. The CDR3 loop spans 16 amino acids. The CDR3 here is CAISPGQAGEYNEQFF. The CDR3 DNA is TGTGCCATCAGCCCGGGACAGGCCGGGGAATACAATGAGCAGTTCTTC.

V is TRBV6-5 and J is TRBJ1-5; D unclear. Germline CDR1 and CDR2: MNHEY and SVGAGI. This CDR3 region has 13 residues. Trimming removed 7 bases from V and 3 bases from J, with 10 bases in between. The CDR3 loop reads CASTLHPNQPQHF. Here the CDR3 DNA reads TGTGCCAGCACTCTACACCCCAATCAGCCCCAGCATTTT.

This rearrangement joins TRBV6-2 or TRBV6-3 to TRBJ1-1; D ambiguous. The CDR3 contains 11 residues. CDR1 and CDR2 from the germline V gene are MNHEY and SVGEGT. V lost 0 bases, J lost 6 bases, and 2 bases lay in between. CDR3 sequence reads: CASSYSSEAFF. The CDR3 bases are TGTGCCAGCAGTTACTCCTCTGAAGCTTTCTTT.

The J gene is TRBJ1-1, the V gene TRBV14; a weak D match, TRBD1 (6 bases). V shed 4 bases and J shed 2 bases, with 11 bases lying between them. The CDR3 is 14 amino acids. Germline V CDR1 and CDR2: SGHDN, FVKESK. Here the CDR3 DNA reads TGTGCCAGCAGCCCCCGGACAGCCAACACTGAAGCTTTCTTT. Translating gives CASSPRTANTEAFF.

The genes are TRBV6-4 and TRBJ2-1, with a possible D match to TRBD2 (6 bases). This CDR3 contains 15 residues. Germline V gene sequence: CDR1 MRHNA, CDR2 SNTAGT. The V end lost 0 bases, the J end lost 0 bases, and 6 bases lay between the germline ends. The CDR3 sequence: CASSDSAGSYNEQFF. CDR3 bases: TGTGCCAGCAGTGACTCAGCGGGCTCCTACAATGAGCAGTTCTTC.

The V call is TRBV19, the J call TRBJ2-7, with TRBD2 matching 8 bases. The V gene's germline CDR1 is LNHDA and CDR2 SQIVND (reference sequence). J lost 6 bases, V lost 6 bases, and 10 bases had no gene match. The CDR3 sequence is 14 residues long. The CDR3 bases are TGTGCCAGTAGGGGTAGCGGGGCAGGGACCGAGCAGTACTTC. It translates to CASRGSGAGTEQYF.

This clone was observed a few times. The chain employs TRBV5-1 and TRBJ1-2, with 11 positions matching TRBD1. Germline-derived CDR1 and CDR2 are SGHRS and YFSETQ. The CDR3 extends over 14 amino acids. Losses at the gene ends were 4 bases for V and 7 bases for J; bases not matched to a gene: 6. The chain's CDR3 is CASSPGQGAVGYTF. The CDR3 bases are TGCGCCAGCAGCCCCGGACAGGGGGCTGTTGGCTACACCTTC.

This rearrangement joins TRBV15 to TRBJ2-1, with D uncertain. Germline V gene sequence: CDR1 LNHNV, CDR2 YYDKDF (reference sequence). The CDR3 consists of 12 residues. Trimming took 3 bases from V and 8 from J, leaving 8 bases between them. CDR3 bases: TGTGCCACCAGCAGCCCCCAGGATGAGCAGTTCTTC. It translates to CATSSPQDEQFF.

The rearrangement links TRBV10-1 to TRBJ2-2; 10 nucleotides line up with TRBD2. The trim removed 2 bases at V and 8 bases at J, leaving 8 bases unmatched. The CDR3 has 16 residues. Germline CDR1 and CDR2: WNHNN and SYGVQD (reference sequence). The CDR3 DNA reads as TGCGCCAGCAGTGAGCGGCTAGCGGGAGATTCAGGGGAGCTGTTTTTT. It specifies CASSERLAGDSGELFF.

The J gene is TRBJ2-5, the V gene TRBV19; 7 bases match TRBD1. With 5 bases clipped from V and 5 bases from J, the junction kept 5 bases outside the gene matches. The CDR3 contains 13 residues. Germline CDR1 is LNHDA and CDR2 is SQIVND (reference sequence). The CDR3 coding sequence is TGTGCCAGTAGTCAGGGGGTCGTGGAGACCCAGTACTTC. Translating gives CASSQGVVETQYF.

In DNA form, the CDR3 reads TGTGCCAGCAGTCCCGGGGGGGCCGTAGATACGCAGTATTTT. This encodes CASSPGGAVDTQYF. The chain employs TRBV6-5 and TRBJ2-3, with 8 bases lining up with TRBD2. The germline CDR1 and CDR2 sequences are MNHEY and SVGAGI. Unmatched junction bases numbered 6, after V lost 5 bases and J lost 5 bases. CDR3 length equals 14 residues.

The chain carries TRBV2 and TRBJ2-2; D is ambiguous. CDR1 is SNHLY and CDR2 is FYNNEI in the germline V gene. The V end lost 6 bases, the J end lost 1 base, and 9 bases lay between the germline ends. This CDR3 contains 14 residues. The CDR3 DNA sequence: TGTGCCAGCAGCCCCACTCAGAACACCGGGGAGCTGTTTTTT. Translation: CASSPTQNTGELFF.

The V gene is TRBV19, the J gene TRBJ2-1, with D maybe TRBD1 (6 bases). Germline V gene lookup returns CDR1 LNHDA and CDR2 SQIVND (reference sequence). The CDR3 is made up of 14 amino acids. Trimming removed 5 bases from V and 6 bases from J, with 14 bases in between. The CDR3 sequence: CASSGAGVGNEQFF. The CDR3 nucleotides read TGTGCCAGTAGTGGGGCAGGGGTCGGCAATGAGCAGTTCTTC.

The chain carries TRBV30 and TRBJ1-5; TRBD1 aligns across 10 bases. This CDR3 has 14 amino acids. The V and J ends lost 8 bases and 1 base, in that order; junction bases with no gene match: 5. CDR1 and CDR2 from the germline V gene are GTSNPN and SVGIG (reference sequence). The CDR3 reads CAAGTGVSNQPQHF. CDR3 DNA: TGTGCCGCTGGGACAGGGGTAAGCAATCAGCCCCAGCATTTT.

The J gene is TRBJ2-1, the V gene TRBV23-1; a weak D match, TRBD1 (6 bases). TRBV23-1 is given ORF status, its function remaining uncertain. With 4 bases removed from V and 6 bases from J, the gap between germline ends came to 16 bases. This CDR3 is built from 15 residues. CDR3 sequence (DNA): TGCGCCAGCAGTCGGCAGGGGTATGTGTCCAATGAGCAGTTCTTC. This codes for CASSRQGYVSNEQFF.